A selection of T cell receptor beta chains follows, all from one sample in a study of a mutant IDH1 vaccine in newly diagnosed glioma. Assay: immunoSEQ multiplex PCR; the TCRdb copy retains only in-frame clones and omits some. The sample lists around 15,000 clones, over 95% seen once, with about 3.9% in the top ten. The source was peripheral blood mononuclear cells (PBMCs), collected from a glioma patient treated with radiotherapy, temozolomide or both. Receptors were obtained from a woman in her late teens or twenties with glioma. Some clones in this sample may be carry-over from other donors' samples. The CDR3 runs from the conserved cysteine through the conserved F or W. Fields, in order: J gene, clone size, D gene, V gene, CDR3 protein, CDR3 DNA. D genes are given only for firm matches. Size is omitted from some rows. Given values are once, few, many or a class for expanded clones.

J gene: TRBJ2-7
clone size: once
D gene: NA
V gene: TRBV4-1
CDR3 protein: CASSQAQSVVYEQYF
CDR3 DNA: TGCGCCAGCAGCCAAGCCCAAAGCGTAGTTTACGAGCAGTACTTC

J gene: TRBJ1-2
clone size: NA
D gene: NA
V gene: TRBV19
CDR3 protein: CASSLRLESGYGYTF
CDR3 DNA: TGTGCCAGTAGTCTTCGGCTGGAAAGTGGCTATGGCTACACCTTC

J gene: TRBJ1-1
clone size: NA
D gene: NA
V gene: TRBV15
CDR3 protein: CATSRAGSVTEAFF
CDR3 DNA: TGTGCCACCAGCAGAGCGGGCAGTGTAACTGAAGCTTTCTTT

J gene: TRBJ2-5
clone size: NA
D gene: NA
V gene: TRBV29-1
CDR3 protein: CSVEGGRGQETQYF
CDR3 DNA: TGCAGCGTTGAAGGGGGCAGGGGACAAGAGACCCAGTACTTC

J gene: TRBJ1-5
clone size: NA
D gene: TRBD1
V gene: TRBV10-3
CDR3 protein: CAISVDRGNNQPQHF
CDR3 DNA: TGTGCCATCAGTGTGGACAGGGGGAATAATCAGCCCCAGCATTTT

J gene: TRBJ2-6
clone size: NA
D gene: NA
V gene: TRBV19
CDR3 protein: CASSMGRNSGANVLTF
CDR3 DNA: TGTGCCAGTAGTATGGGCAGGAACTCTGGGGCCAACGTCCTGACTTTC

J gene: TRBJ1-1
clone size: NA
D gene: TRBD1
V gene: TRBV7-9
CDR3 protein: CASSRAGGTGVTRNTEAFF
CDR3 DNA: TGTGCCAGCAGCAGAGCGGGAGGGACAGGAGTCACTAGGAACACTGAAGCTTTCTTT

J gene: TRBJ1-5
clone size: NA
D gene: NA
V gene: TRBV27
CDR3 protein: CASSPRREGNQPQHF
CDR3 DNA: TGTGCCAGCAGTCCCCGCCGGGAGGGCAATCAGCCCCAGCATTTT

J gene: TRBJ1-4
clone size: NA
D gene: NA
V gene: TRBV9
CDR3 protein: CASSGQGWTNEKLFF
CDR3 DNA: TGTGCCAGCAGCGGGCAGGGTTGGACTAATGAAAAACTGTTTTTT

J gene: TRBJ2-3
clone size: NA
D gene: TRBD1
V gene: TRBV7-3
CDR3 protein: CASSEQGASTDTQYF
CDR3 DNA: TGTGCCAGCAGCGAACAGGGGGCGAGCACAGATACGCAGTATTTT

J gene: TRBJ1-2
clone size: NA
D gene: TRBD1
V gene: TRBV11-2
CDR3 protein: CASSETGARGYTF
CDR3 DNA: TGTGCCAGCAGCGAAACAGGGGCGAGGGGCTACACCTTC

J gene: TRBJ1-6
clone size: NA
D gene: TRBD1
V gene: TRBV4-2
CDR3 protein: CASSQDGQGANSPLHF
CDR3 DNA: TGTGCCAGCAGCCAAGATGGACAGGGGGCGAATTCACCCCTCCACTTT

J gene: TRBJ2-1
clone size: NA
D gene: NA
V gene: TRBV6-1
CDR3 protein: CASSEQGGSYNEQFF
CDR3 DNA: TGTGCCAGCAGTGAACAAGGGGGATCCTACAATGAGCAGTTCTTC

J gene: TRBJ1-3
clone size: NA
D gene: TRBD1
V gene: TRBV7-9
CDR3 protein: CASSFGTGGSSGNTIYF
CDR3 DNA: TGTGCCAGCAGCTTTGGGACAGGGGGCAGCTCCGGAAACACCATATATTTT

J gene: TRBJ2-1
clone size: NA
D gene: NA
V gene: TRBV6-4
CDR3 protein: CASSDSGSSSYNEQFF
CDR3 DNA: TGTGCCAGCAGTGACTCGGGAAGCAGCTCCTACAATGAGCAGTTCTTC

J gene: TRBJ1-1
clone size: NA
D gene: NA
V gene: TRBV6-4
CDR3 protein: CASSDQANTEAFF
CDR3 DNA: TGTGCCAGCTCCGATCAGGCGAACACTGAAGCTTTCTTT

J gene: TRBJ1-2
clone size: NA
D gene: NA
V gene: TRBV7-9
CDR3 protein: CASTIGDAILYGYTF
CDR3 DNA: TGTGCCAGCACCATTGGAGACGCCATTTTATATGGCTACACCTTC

J gene: TRBJ2-1
clone size: NA
D gene: NA
V gene: TRBV7-2
CDR3 protein: CASSFKGGGYNEQFF
CDR3 DNA: TGTGCCAGCAGCTTTAAGGGGGGGGGCTACAATGAGCAGTTCTTC